One sample yielded the 19 T cell receptor beta chains listed below, sequenced in a study of blood T cell repertoires in COVID-19 (dated by TCRdb to 2018 to 2020). Library generation was performed with the immunoSEQ multiplex PCR assay. TCRdb carries this immuneACCESS record with in-frame sequences only. Its versions omit some clonotypes, under half of them owing to an unresolved V gene in the studies checked, with the rest unexplained. The sample data list over 40,000 clones, and 70% to 85% of these were observed just once. The ten most abundant clones make up about 14% of the sample. Sequenced sample: peripheral blood. All receptors derive from a human donor in a cohort sampled during active COVID-19.

J is TRBJ2-6 and V is TRBV3-1 (or the pseudogene TRBV3-2); 7 positions agree with TRBD2. This CDR3 has 13 residues. V gave up 0 bases and J gave up 15 bases; unmatched junction bases: 5. The germline V gene encodes CDR1 LGHDT and CDR2 YNNKEL (reference sequence). DNA of the CDR3: TGTGCCAGCAGCCAAGATTGGTCGGGGGGCCTGACTTTC. It codes for CASSQDWSGGLTF.

This chain links TRBV18 with TRBJ2-5; D is unresolved. CDR3 length: 13 residues. Trimming removed 0 bases from V and 1 base from J, with 3 bases in between. From germline, CDR1 is KGHSH and CDR2 LQKENI. In DNA, the CDR3 is TGTGCCAGCTCACCACCGAGCCAAGAGACCCAGTACTTC. Its protein product is CASSPPSQETQYF. The complete variable domain, with remaining parts taken from reference TRBV18 and TRBJ2-5, reads NAGVMQNPRHLVRRRGQEARLRCSPMKGHSHVYWYRQLPEEGLKFMVYLQKENIIDESGMPKERFSAEFPKEGPSILRIQQVVRGDSAAYFCASSPPSQETQYFGPGTRLLVL.

This clone is classed as medium-sized (0.01 to 0.1%). The rearrangement joins TRBV7-3 to TRBJ1-4, with D tentatively TRBD1 (6 bases). The CDR3 is 14 residues long. Trimming shortened V by 3 bases and J by 6 bases, and 11 bases separated the two germline ends. Germline V gene lookup returns CDR1 SGHTA and CDR2 FQGTGA. The CDR3 spells CASSLTGADEKLFF. The CDR3 nucleotides are TGTGCCAGCAGCTTGACAGGCGCAGATGAAAAACTGTTTTTT.

V and J are TRBV28 and TRBJ1-2, with D tentatively TRBD1 (6 bases). Trimming shortened V by 3 bases and J by 8 bases, and 16 bases separated the two germline ends. Germline loops: CDR1 MDHEN, CDR2 SYDVKM. This CDR3 has 14 amino acids. The CDR3: CASSLGTGRGGYTF. CDR3 sequence (DNA): TGTGCCAGCAGTTTGGGAACAGGGAGGGGAGGCTACACCTTC.

This rearrangement joins TRBV14 to TRBJ1-1, with 10 bases lining up with TRBD1. Per germline, CDR1 SGHDN and CDR2 FVKESK. The CDR3 contains 14 residues. V was clipped by 4 bases and J by 11 bases; unmatched bases: 10. The CDR3 region is CASSRTGGHVRAFF. CDR3 sequence (DNA): TGTGCCAGCAGCCGGACAGGGGGGCATGTGCGTGCTTTCTTT.

V usage is TRBV4-1 and J usage is TRBJ2-2; 9 nucleotides agree with TRBD1. The CDR3 covers 16 residues. Germline lookup yields CDR1 MGHRA and CDR2 YSYEKL. V lost 4 bases and J lost 6; bases outside the gene matches: 9. The CDR3 DNA reads as TGCGCCAGCAGCCCCGGGCGGACAGGGGCTCCCGGGGAGCTGTTTTTT. This sequence encodes CASSPGRTGAPGELFF.

There are a few counts of this clone. This rearrangement joins TRBV19 to TRBJ1-1; D remains ambiguous. The germline CDR1 and CDR2 sequences are LNHDA and SQIVND (reference sequence). This CDR3 has 13 residues. Deletions cut 7 bases from V and 5 bases from J, with 14 bases between. The CDR3 region has the DNA TGTGCCAGTAACCAAAACACGGGGACTGAAGCTTTCTTT. It codes for CASNQNTGTEAFF.

The V and J genes are TRBV4-2 and TRBJ2-5; 7 nucleotides agree with TRBD2. Germline CDR1 and CDR2: LGHNA and YNFKEQ. V trimming: 0 bases; J trimming: 5 bases; junction bases outside the gene matches: 6. The CDR3 has 15 amino acids. CDR3 nucleotides: TGTGCCAGCAGCCAAGATTTGGCGGGAGCGGAGACCCAGTACTTC. Translation: CASSQDLAGAETQYF.

CDR3 residues: CASSDGGNTEAFF. CDR3 nucleotide sequence: TGTGCCAGCAGTGACGGGGGGAACACTGAAGCTTTCTTT. This rearrangement joins TRBV6-1 to TRBJ1-1; D is perhaps TRBD1 (5 bases). From germline, CDR1 is MNHNS and CDR2 SASEGT. V gave up 3 bases and J gave up 1 base, with 6 bases separating them. This CDR3 contains 13 residues.

The chain carries TRBV7-9 and TRBJ2-7; 7 bases match TRBD1. V lost 5 bases to trimming and J lost 2 bases; unmatched junction nucleotides: 6. The CDR3 sequence is 14 residues long. Germline V CDR1 and CDR2: SEHNR, FQNEAQ (reference sequence). In DNA form, the CDR3 reads TGTGCCAGCAGCCCGAAGACAGGGCCCTACGAGCAGTACTTC. Translating gives CASSPKTGPYEQYF.

This clone was detected only once. The V gene is TRBV12-3 or TRBV12-4, the J gene TRBJ1-2; TRBD1 might be the D (5 bases). V shed 10 bases and J shed 4 bases, with 13 bases lying between them. This CDR3 region has 12 residues. In DNA, the CDR3 is TGTGCCACCGGGGGGAGGGCCTATGGCTACACCTTC. Amino acids: CATGGRAYGYTF.

This chain links TRBV19 with TRBJ2-5, with D tentatively TRBD1 (6 bases). This CDR3 spans 15 amino acids. Per the germline V gene, CDR1 is LNHDA and CDR2 is SQIVND (reference sequence). With 6 bases removed from V and 4 bases from J, the gap between germline ends came to 18 bases. DNA for the CDR3: TGTGCCAGTAGCAGTTGGGCAGGGGAGAGAGAGACCCAGTACTTC. Translated, it gives CASSSWAGERETQYF. The complete variable domain, with remaining parts taken from reference TRBV19 and TRBJ2-5, reads DGGITQSPKYLFRKEGQNVTLSCEQNLNHDAMYWYRQDPGQGLRLIYYSQIVNDFQKGDIAEGYSVSREKKESFPLTVTSAQKNPTAFYLCASSSWAGERETQYFGPGTRLLVL.

The CDR3 sequence is CASSRTSGRAGADTQYF. In nucleotides, the CDR3 is TGCGCCAGCAGCCGGACTAGCGGGAGGGCCGGGGCAGATACGCAGTATTTT. V usage is TRBV5-1 and J usage is TRBJ2-3, with 15 bases that match TRBD2. CDR3 length: 17 residues. Germline lookup yields CDR1 SGHRS and CDR2 YFSETQ. V shed 4 bases and J 4 bases; nucleotides not matched to a gene: 7. Full variable domain (rest looked up from reference TRBV5-1 and TRBJ2-3): KAGVTQTPRYLIKTRGQQVTLSCSPISGHRSVSWYQQTPGQGLQFLFEYFSETQRNKGNFPGRFSGRQFSNSRSEMNVSTLELGDSALYLCASSRTSGRAGADTQYFGPGTRLTVL.

This clone was seen a few times. A junction boundary mismatches the germline segment, possibly from a read error. CDR3 in amino acids: CASTSWEDRLYF. In DNA form, the CDR3 reads TGTGCCAGCACCTCATGGGAGGACAGGCTATATTTT. V is TRBV28 and J is TRBJ1-4, with 7 bases fitting TRBD1. Germline CDR1 is MDHEN and CDR2 is SYDVKM. This CDR3 is built from 12 residues.

The V and J genes are TRBV9 and TRBJ2-3; D is unresolved. Germline CDR1 SGDLS, CDR2 YYNGEE. V lost 1 base, J lost 5 bases, and 14 bases lay in between. CDR3 length equals 15 residues. The CDR3 region has the DNA TGTGCCAGCAGCGTATTGCCTCTTCACAAAGATACGCAGTATTTT. Its protein is CASSVLPLHKDTQYF. Together with reference TRBV9 and TRBJ2-3, the CDR3 gives the full variable domain: DSGVTQTPKHLITATGQRVTLRCSPRSGDLSVYWYQQSLDQGLQFLIQYYNGEERAKGNILERFSAQQFPDLHSELNLSSLELGDSALYFCASSVLPLHKDTQYFGPGTRLTVL.

This chain links TRBV4-2 with TRBJ2-7, with D perhaps matching TRBD2 (6 bases). Germline assignment: CDR1 LGHNA and CDR2 YNFKEQ. The V and J ends lost 2 bases and 1 base respectively, with 12 bases between them. This CDR3 has 15 amino acids. The CDR3 reads CASSQPGRDSYEQYF. CDR3 nucleotide sequence: TGTGCCAGCAGCCAACCAGGGCGGGATTCCTACGAGCAGTACTTC.

This chain uses TRBV5-1 with TRBJ2-1; 10 positions agree with TRBD1. Trimming cost V 0 bases and J 5 bases; bases outside gene matches: 5. Germline-derived CDR1 and CDR2 are SGHRS and YFSETQ. This CDR3 has 16 residues. CDR3 in DNA: TGCGCCAGCAGCTTGGCCGGACAGGGGGGCCACAATGAGCAGTTCTTC. Amino acid sequence: CASSLAGQGGHNEQFF.

V usage is TRBV15 and J usage is TRBJ1-1; D possibly corresponds to TRBD1 (6 bases). The CDR3 covers 14 residues. V lost 0 bases, J lost 7 bases, and 12 bases lay in between. CDR1 and CDR2 (germline): LNHNV, YYDKDF (reference sequence). CDR3 loop: CATSREGRGSEAFF. Here the CDR3 DNA reads TGTGCCACCAGCAGAGAGGGCAGGGGAAGTGAAGCTTTCTTT.

The chain carries TRBV4-2 and TRBJ2-1, with 11 bases identical to TRBD2. The germline V gene has CDR1 LGHNA and CDR2 YNFKEQ. V lost 1 base to trimming and J lost 4 bases; unmatched junction nucleotides: 21. The CDR3 contains 22 residues. The CDR3 DNA reads TGTGCCAGCAGCCAAGGTCTCTATACTAGCGGGGGTCGTGTTCAATTATACAATGAGCAGTTCTTC. It is translated as CASSQGLYTSGGRVQLYNEQFF.